This passage covers 10 T cell receptor beta chains from one sample sequenced in a study of regulatory T cells in long-lasting Graves disease (dated by TCRdb to the early 2020s). The time point label on this specimen signifies: newly diagnosed GD, antithyroid drugs for less than 3 months. RNA was extracted from PBMCs in TRIzol for both TCR sequencing and RNA sequencing. Libraries were constructed by multiplex PCR. Sequencing relied on an Illumina HiSeq 4000. TCR beta libraries were built with iRepertoire HTBI primers and Arm-PCR amplification of CDR3 regions. TCRdb passed the public sequencing reads through fastp at Q25 and MiXCR, retaining productive beta sequences. When rows share a CDR3 protein, they turn into one entry using the most common DNA and genes. The sample table lists hundreds of thousands of distinct CDR3 sequences, roughly 14% of them with a count of one. Of the sample, roughly 10% falls within the top ten clones.

This same sample was also part of a study on T cells in Graves' hyperthyroidism and ophthalmopathy.

The sequencing here drew on peripheral blood mononuclear cells (PBMCs), taken at new diagnosis, from a patient treated with antithyroid drugs. These receptors all stem from a young man with Graves disease. Donor details come from another sample of the same person, matched by shared clones.

This clonotype was observed a few times. The chain has TRBV5-6 and TRBJ1-2; perhaps TRBD1 as D (5 bases). V was trimmed by 4 bases and J by 5 bases, leaving 18 bases between them. This CDR3 is 15 amino acids long. Germline loops: CDR1 SGHDT, CDR2 YYEEEE. For the CDR3, the DNA is TGTGCCAGCAGCGCGAGCGCCCAGGGACCTTATGGCTACACCTTC. It yields the protein CASSASAQGPYGYTF.

This clonotype has a count of ten or more. The V call is TRBV20-1, the J call TRBJ2-3; TRBD2 agrees at 9 bases. The V gene's germline CDR1 is DFQATT and CDR2 SNEGSKA (reference sequence). The V gene end was trimmed by 0 bases and the J gene end by 6 bases; junction bases not matched to a gene: 10. The CDR3 runs to 16 residues. Here the CDR3 reads CSARDPREGLLDTQYF. The CDR3 coding sequence is TGCAGTGCTAGAGATCCGCGGGAGGGGCTTTTGGATACGCAGTATTTT.

This clonotype showed up just a few times. The chain combines TRBV4-1 with TRBJ1-2; no definite D call. The germline CDR1 and CDR2 sequences are MGHRA and YSYEKL. The CDR3 length is 14 residues. The V and J ends lost 0 bases and 3 bases respectively, with 8 bases between them. CDR3 DNA sequence: TGCGCCAGCAGCCAAGATTCCGGGGACTATGGCTACACCTTC. Translating gives CASSQDSGDYGYTF.

The rearrangement links TRBV27 to TRBJ1-5, with D possibly being TRBD1 (5 bases). Germline V gene sequence: CDR1 MNHEY, CDR2 SMNVEV (reference sequence). The CDR3 has 14 amino acids. V was cut by 6 bases and J by 7 bases, with 16 bases left in between. The CDR3 here is CASSVSRQRQPQHF. The CDR3 DNA follows: TGTGCCAGCAGCGTAAGCCGACAGAGGCAGCCCCAGCATTTT.

V gene TRBV27 combines with J gene TRBJ2-1; D remains unclear. CDR3 length equals 17 residues. Looked up from germline, CDR1 is MNHEY and CDR2 is SMNVEV (reference sequence). Trimming took off 2 bases at V and 10 bases at J, with 24 bases between the two ends. The CDR3 reads CASSLVRPDPVSYEQFF. The CDR3 DNA follows: TGTGCCAGCAGTTTAGTACGACCGGACCCGGTCTCCTACGAGCAGTTCTTC.

The table lists this clonotype with many counts. The V call is TRBV12-3 or TRBV12-4, the J call TRBJ1-1; TRBD1 is a possible D gene (5 bases). V lost 3 bases and J lost 8, with 19 bases in between. The CDR3 is made up of 15 amino acids. CDR3 loop: CASSFLSTEITEAFF. The CDR3 nucleotides read TGTGCCAGCAGTTTCCTTTCGACAGAGATTACCGAAGCTTTCTTT.

The sample holds many counts of this clonotype. J is TRBJ2-7 and V is TRBV2; 7 bases agree with TRBD1. The CDR3 covers 15 residues. The ends lost 3 bases at V and 0 bases at J; junction bases unmatched: 5. From germline, CDR1 is SNHLY and CDR2 FYNNEI. The CDR3, as DNA: TGTGCCAGCAGTGAGGGGGACAGCTTCTCCTACGAGCAGTACTTC. This gives the protein CASSEGDSFSYEQYF.

In this sample, this clonotype turned up a few times. The rearrangement links TRBV11-1 to TRBJ2-5, with 8 bases matching TRBD1. V gave up 11 bases and J gave up 5 bases; unmatched junction bases: 13. This CDR3 spans 14 amino acids. CDR1 and CDR2 (germline): SGHAT, FQDESV (reference sequence). The CDR3 DNA sequence: TGTGCCTGCTCCCGTGACAGGGGCCGGGAGACCCAGTACTTC. Encoded protein: CACSRDRGRETQYF.

This clonotype was detected only a few times. V usage is TRBV4-1 and J usage is TRBJ2-7, with a tentative D call TRBD2 (5 bases). V was shortened by 4 bases and J by 4 bases, with 14 bases between the two germline ends. The CDR3 is made up of 14 amino acids. The germline gives CDR1 MGHRA, CDR2 YSYEKL. CDR3 sequence: CASSLSRGAYEQYF. CDR3 nucleotides: TGCGCCAGCAGCCTCTCCCGGGGAGCATACGAGCAGTACTTC.

Ten or more counts support this clonotype. This chain links TRBV11-2 with TRBJ2-2, with D maybe TRBD2 (6 bases). CDR1 and CDR2 from the germline V gene are SGHAT and FQNNGV. This CDR3 has 14 amino acids. The V gene lost 3 bases and the J gene lost 5 bases, with 10 bases spanning the gap. CDR3 nucleotides: TGTGCCAGCAGCTTTTCTAGCGTGACCGGGGAGCTGTTTTTT. Protein product: CASSFSSVTGELFF. The full variable domain, in which reference TRBV11-2 and TRBJ2-2 provide the parts outside the CDR3, is EAGVAQSPRYKIIEKRQSVAFWCNPISGHATLYWYQQILGQGPKLLIQFQNNGVVDDSQLPKDRFSAERLKGVDSTLKIQPAKLEDSAVYLCASSFSSVTGELFFGEGSRLTVL.